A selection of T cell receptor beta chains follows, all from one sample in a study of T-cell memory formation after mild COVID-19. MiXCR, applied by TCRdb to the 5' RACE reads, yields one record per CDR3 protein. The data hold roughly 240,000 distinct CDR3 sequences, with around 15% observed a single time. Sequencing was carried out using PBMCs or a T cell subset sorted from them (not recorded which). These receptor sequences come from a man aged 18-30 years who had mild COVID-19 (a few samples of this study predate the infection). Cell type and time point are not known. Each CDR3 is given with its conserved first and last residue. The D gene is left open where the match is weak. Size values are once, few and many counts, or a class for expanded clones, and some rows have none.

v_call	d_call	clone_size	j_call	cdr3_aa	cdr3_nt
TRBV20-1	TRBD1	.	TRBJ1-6	CSARPIQGAFAPLHF	TGCAGTGCTAGACCAATACAGGGGGCGTTTGCACCCCTCCACTTT
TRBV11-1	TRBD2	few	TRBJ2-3	CASSPGTTGTDTQYF	TGTGCCAGCAGCCCCGGGACTACCGGCACAGATACGCAGTATTTT
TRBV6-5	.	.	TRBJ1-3	CASTSGDAPGGTIYF	TGTGCCAGCACGAGCGGGGACGCACCTGGAGGCACCATATATTTT
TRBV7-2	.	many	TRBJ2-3	CASSPRGADTDTQYF	TGTGCCAGCAGCCCCCGTGGTGCAGACACAGATACGCAGTATTTT
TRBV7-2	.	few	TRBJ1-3	CASSLVWSGNTIYF	TGTGCCAGCAGCTTAGTATGGTCTGGAAACACCATATATTTT
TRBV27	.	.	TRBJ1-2	CASRFAGYGYTF	TGTGCCAGCAGGTTTGCAGGGTATGGCTACACCTTC
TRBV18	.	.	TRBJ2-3	CASSPPSSTDTQYF	TGTGCCAGCTCACCCCCCTCCAGCACAGATACGCAGTATTTT
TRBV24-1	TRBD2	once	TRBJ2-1	CATSVLSGTSGDKQFF	TGTGCCACCAGTGTCCTTTCCGGGACTAGCGGGGATAAGCAGTTCTTC
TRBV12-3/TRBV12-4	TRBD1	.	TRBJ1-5	CASSWTGGNQPQHF	TGTGCCAGCAGTTGGACAGGGGGCAATCAGCCCCAGCATTTT
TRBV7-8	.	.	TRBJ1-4	CASSQRGFREKLFF	TGTGCCAGCAGCCAGAGGGGTTTCCGTGAAAAACTGTTTTTT
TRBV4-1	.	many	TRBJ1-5	CASSQIDMGLAGPQHF	TGCGCCAGCAGCCAGATAGATATGGGGCTGGCGGGGCCCCAGCATTTT
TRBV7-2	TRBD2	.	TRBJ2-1	CASSFSLAGGIEQFF	TGTGCCAGCAGCTTCAGCTTAGCGGGGGGGATAGAGCAGTTCTTC
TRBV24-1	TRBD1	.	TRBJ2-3	CATSDFQGGISTDTQYF	TGTGCCACCAGTGATTTCCAAGGGGGCATTAGCACAGATACGCAGTATTTT
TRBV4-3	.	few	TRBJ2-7	CASSRGWAAGNEQYF	TGCGCCAGCAGCCGGGGCTGGGCCGCCGGGAACGAGCAGTACTTC
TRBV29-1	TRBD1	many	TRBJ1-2	CSVAWTGGYGYTF	TGCAGCGTAGCCTGGACAGGGGGCTATGGCTACACCTTC
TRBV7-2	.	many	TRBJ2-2	CASSFHTGASNTGELFF	TGTGCCAGCAGCTTCCACACCGGGGCTTCGAACACCGGGGAGCTGTTTTTT
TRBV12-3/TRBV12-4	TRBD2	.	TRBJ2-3	CASRLGLAGAHTYF	TGTGCCAGCAGACTAGGACTAGCGGGGGCCCACACGTATTTT
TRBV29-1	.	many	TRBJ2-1	CSVLPRRDSYNEQFF	TGCAGCGTCCTACCCCGGAGGGATTCCTACAATGAGCAGTTCTTC
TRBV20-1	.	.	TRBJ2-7	CSAREEIDRLTYEQYF	TGCAGTGCTAGAGAGGAGATAGACAGGCTTACCTACGAGCAGTACTTC
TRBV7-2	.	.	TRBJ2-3	CASSLTYASTDTQYF	TGTGCCAGCAGCCTGACCTATGCTAGCACAGATACGCAGTATTTT
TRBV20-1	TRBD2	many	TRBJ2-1	CSARDPRAGAHNEQFF	TGCAGTGCTAGAGATCCCAGAGCGGGGGCCCACAATGAGCAGTTCTTC
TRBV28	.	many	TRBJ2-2	CASSPGGPGTGELFF	TGTGCCAGCAGTCCCGGGGGGCCAGGCACCGGGGAGCTGTTTTTT
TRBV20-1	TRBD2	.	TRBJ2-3	CSARPPSGDITDTQYF	TGCAGTGCTAGACCCCCTAGCGGGGACATCACAGATACGCAGTATTTT
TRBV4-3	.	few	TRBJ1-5	CASSQDGPPNQPQHF	TGCGCCAGCAGCCAAGACGGACCGCCCAATCAGCCCCAGCATTTT
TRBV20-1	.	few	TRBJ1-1	CSARDPGRSTEAFF	TGCAGTGCTAGAGATCCGGGAAGGAGCACTGAAGCTTTCTTT
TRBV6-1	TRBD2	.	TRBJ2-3	CASSEKSSGADTQYF	TGTGCCAGCAGTGAAAAATCTAGCGGGGCAGATACGCAGTATTTT
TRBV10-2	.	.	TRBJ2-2	CASTSGTNTGELFF	TGCGCCAGCACATCCGGGACCAACACCGGGGAGCTGTTTTTT
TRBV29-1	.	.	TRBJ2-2	CSVVEEIANTGELFF	TGCAGCGTTGTAGAGGAGATCGCGAACACCGGGGAGCTGTTTTTT
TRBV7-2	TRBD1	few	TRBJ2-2	CASKTDRATGELFF	TGTGCCAGCAAGACCGACAGGGCCACCGGGGAGCTGTTTTTT
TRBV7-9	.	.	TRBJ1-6	CASSSGEGNPYNSPLHF	TGTGCCAGCAGCTCCGGAGAGGGAAATCCCTATAATTCACCCCTCCACTTT
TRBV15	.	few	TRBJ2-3	CATSRDGDSRTDTQYF	TGTGCCACCAGCAGAGATGGGGACTCCCGCACAGATACGCAGTATTTT
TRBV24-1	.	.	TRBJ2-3	CATQGWGTDTQYF	TGTGCCACGCAGGGGTGGGGAACAGATACGCAGTATTTT
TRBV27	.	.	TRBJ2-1	CASSFGVENEQFF	TGTGCCAGCAGTTTTGGGGTAGAGAATGAGCAGTTCTTC
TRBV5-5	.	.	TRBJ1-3	CASSLSFRVFGNTIYF	TGTGCCAGCAGCTTGTCTTTCAGGGTCTTTGGAAACACCATATATTTT
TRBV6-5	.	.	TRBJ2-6	CASSYSFHSGANVLTF	TGTGCCAGCAGTTACTCTTTCCACTCTGGGGCCAACGTCCTGACTTTC
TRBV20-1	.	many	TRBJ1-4	CSARDLLWGTNEKLFF	TGCAGTGCTAGAGATCTATTGTGGGGGACTAATGAAAAACTGTTTTTT
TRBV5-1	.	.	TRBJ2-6	CASSPTLTGTSSGANVLTF	TGCGCCAGCAGCCCAACATTGACCGGGACATCATCTGGGGCCAACGTCCTGACTTTC
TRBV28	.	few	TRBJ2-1	CASSLRDPSRGEQFF	TGTGCCAGCAGTTTAAGGGACCCCAGTAGGGGAGAGCAGTTCTTC
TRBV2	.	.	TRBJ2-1	CASSQEAQAREQFF	TGTGCCAGCAGCCAAGAGGCACAGGCCAGAGAGCAGTTCTTC
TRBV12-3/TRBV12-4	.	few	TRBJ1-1	CASSINPGTEAFF	TGTGCCAGCAGCATCAACCCGGGGACTGAAGCTTTCTTT
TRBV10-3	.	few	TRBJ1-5	CAISESGALSNQPQHF	TGTGCCATCAGTGAGTCGGGGGCGCTTAGCAATCAGCCCCAGCATTTT
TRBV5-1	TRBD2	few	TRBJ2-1	CASTSGGTSHYNEQFF	TGCGCCAGCACTAGCGGGGGGACTTCCCACTACAATGAGCAGTTCTTC
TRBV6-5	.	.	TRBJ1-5	CASSYSFGLSQPQHF	TGTGCCAGCAGTTACTCGTTCGGTTTAAGTCAGCCCCAGCATTTT
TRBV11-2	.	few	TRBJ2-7	CASSPWRSRGAYEQYF	TGTGCCAGCAGCCCGTGGCGTTCAAGGGGAGCCTACGAGCAGTACTTC
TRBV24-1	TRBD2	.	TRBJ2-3	CATSDPQLAGGYTQYF	TGTGCCACCAGTGATCCCCAACTAGCGGGGGGATATACGCAGTATTTT
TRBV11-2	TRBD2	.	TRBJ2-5	CASSPAAGGGETQYF	TGTGCCAGCAGCCCCGCCGCGGGGGGGGGAGAGACCCAGTACTTC
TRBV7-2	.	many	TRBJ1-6	CASSATGTPLNNSPLHF	TGTGCCAGCAGCGCGACCGGGACACCTCTTAATAATTCACCCCTCCACTTT
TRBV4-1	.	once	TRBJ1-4	CASSQLPPFEKLFF	TGCGCCAGCAGCCAATTACCGCCTTTTGAAAAACTGTTTTTT
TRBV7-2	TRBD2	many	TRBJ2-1	CASSRTSDNEQFF	TGTGCCAGCAGCCGGACTAGCGACAATGAGCAGTTCTTC
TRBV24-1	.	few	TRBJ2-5	CATSDLKKNQETQYF	TGTGCCACCAGTGATTTGAAAAAGAACCAAGAGACCCAGTACTTC
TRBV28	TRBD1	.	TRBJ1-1	CASNIGQGGFDTEAFF	TGTGCCAGCAATATTGGACAGGGAGGGTTTGACACTGAAGCTTTCTTT